Presented here are 32 T cell receptor beta chains from one specimen sequenced in a study of blood T cells in healthy people across ages. Next came a second PCR, run for roughly 7 to 12 cycles, which used a sample-barcoded 5' primer along with a J-beta primer mix. MiXCR, applied by TCRdb to the 5' RACE reads, yields one record per CDR3 protein. There are 1.5 million to 2 million distinct CDR3 sequences in the sample; about two fifths occur only once, and under 25% lies in the top ten. Input material: blood. These receptors all stem from a human donor in good health.

This clonotype showed up just a few times. This chain uses TRBV20-1 with TRBJ2-7, with D maybe TRBD1 (6 bases). The CDR3 sequence is 13 residues long. The V gene lost 3 bases and the J gene lost 3 bases, with 12 bases spanning the gap. Germline CDR1 DFQATT, CDR2 SNEGSKA (reference sequence). CDR3 in amino acids: CSARWTDYYEQYF. The CDR3 DNA follows: TGCAGTGCTAGGTGGACAGATTACTACGAGCAGTACTTC.

The chain has TRBV12-3 or TRBV12-4 and TRBJ2-4; 7 positions match TRBD1. The J call may be faulty, since TRBJ2-7 better matches the DNA end. This CDR3 spans 16 amino acids. As DNA, the CDR3 is TGTGCCAGCAGTTTAGCCTCGGGACAGCTAGGGTACGAGCAGTACTTC. Its protein product is CASSLASGQLGYEQYF.

There are a few counts of this clonotype. J is TRBJ1-4 and V is TRBV6-5; a weak D match, TRBD1 (5 bases). This CDR3 has 19 amino acids. The germline gives CDR1 MNHEY, CDR2 SVGAGI. The V gene lost 0 bases and the J gene lost 8 bases, with 25 bases spanning the gap. CDR3 region: CASSYSATGPYSQGEKLFF. CDR3 nucleotides: TGTGCCAGCAGTTACTCGGCGACGGGGCCTTACTCGCAGGGCGAAAAACTGTTTTTT.

The genes are TRBV12-3 or TRBV12-4 and TRBJ1-5; D not certain. Trimming removed 3 bases at V and 0 bases at J, with 6 bases between. The CDR3 totals 14 residues. The DNA of the CDR3 is TGTGCCAGCAGTTTTACTACTAGCAATCAGCCCCAGCATTTT. Protein sequence: CASSFTTSNQPQHF.

V is TRBV20-1 and J is TRBJ2-6; TRBD2 is a possible D gene (5 bases). The ends were cut back, 4 bases at V and 0 bases at J, with 16 bases in the middle. Looked up from germline, CDR1 is DFQATT and CDR2 is SNEGSKA (reference sequence). CDR3 size: 17 residues. The CDR3, as DNA: TGCAGTGCTACCGAGGGTGCTGGTAACTCTGGGGCCAACGTCCTGACTTTC. Translated: CSATEGAGNSGANVLTF.

This clonotype was counted ten times or more. This rearrangement joins TRBV29-1 to TRBJ2-1; D ambiguous. V dropped 7 bases and J dropped 10 bases, with 20 bases sitting between them. The CDR3 runs 13 residues. Per the germline V gene, CDR1 is SQVTM and CDR2 is ANQGSEA. CDR3 nucleotides: TGCAGCGACAGCTGGAACCAGTACTCGGAGCAGTTCTTC. Its protein product is CSDSWNQYSEQFF.

The rearrangement uses TRBV20-1 and TRBJ1-2, with 8 bases aligning to TRBD1. Trimming cost V 6 bases and J 4 bases; bases outside gene matches: 7. This CDR3 region has 13 residues. Germline assignment: CDR1 DFQATT and CDR2 SNEGSKA (reference sequence). In DNA, the CDR3 is TGCAGTGCCGCAGGGGGCAGTCTCTATGGCTACACCTTC. This translates into CSAAGGSLYGYTF.

The J gene is TRBJ2-7, the V gene TRBV15; TRBD2 is a possible D gene (6 bases). The CDR3 has 13 residues. Trimming took off 5 bases at V and 3 bases at J, with 11 bases between the two ends. CDR1 is LNHNV, CDR2 YYDKDF, per germline (reference sequence). CDR3 region: CATSRRGSYEQYF. The CDR3 DNA reads TGTGCCACCAGCCGCCGGGGGAGCTACGAGCAGTACTTC.

This clonotype was seen a few times. The chain carries TRBV20-1 and TRBJ1-1; TRBD1 might be the D (6 bases). The CDR3 has 14 residues. Trimming removed 6 bases at V and 0 bases at J, with 14 bases between. From germline, CDR1 is DFQATT and CDR2 SNEGSKA (reference sequence). CDR3 protein: CSAIAGTLNTEAFF. CDR3 nucleotides: TGCAGTGCCATCGCCGGGACACTGAACACTGAAGCTTTCTTT.

This clonotype was seen a few times. The chain joins TRBV20-1 to TRBJ1-5, with TRBD1 identical over 7 bases. The CDR3 spans 14 residues. The germline gives CDR1 DFQATT, CDR2 SNEGSKA (reference sequence). Trimming removed 6 bases from V and 0 bases from J; junction bases left unmatched: 5. This CDR3 reads CSAMTGISNQPQHF. CDR3 DNA: TGCAGTGCCATGACAGGGATTAGCAATCAGCCCCAGCATTTT.

The chain carries TRBV5-1 and TRBJ2-7; TRBD2 is a possible D gene (6 bases). The CDR3 is 16 residues long. Trimming cost V 0 bases and J 3 bases, with 16 bases left between them. Germline CDR1 is SGHRS and CDR2 is YFSETQ. CDR3 sequence reads: CASSLVGGWGDYEQYF. CDR3 sequence (DNA): TGCGCCAGCAGCTTGGTAGGAGGTTGGGGGGACTACGAGCAGTACTTC.

V is TRBV7-2 and J is TRBJ1-2; D is undetermined. The CDR3 runs to 12 residues. The germline CDR1 and CDR2 sequences are SGHTA and FQGNSA. The ends were cut back, 1 base at V and 7 bases at J, with 7 bases in the middle. DNA of the CDR3: TGTGCCAGCAGCTTAGACGTGTTTGGCTACACCTTC. This sequence encodes CASSLDVFGYTF.

This clonotype was detected a few times. This chain connects TRBV15 to TRBJ2-7; D tentatively fits TRBD1 or TRBD2 (6 bases each). The V end was cut by 0 bases, the J end by 6 bases, with 9 bases between. In germline, CDR1 is LNHNV, CDR2 YYDKDF (reference sequence). The CDR3 loop spans 13 amino acids. CDR3 in DNA: TGTGCCACCAGCAGAGATAAGGGGGGCGAGCAGTACTTC. Translating it yields CATSRDKGGEQYF.

This clonotype was found once. The chain employs TRBV20-1 and TRBJ1-1, with D unclear. Trimming cost V 1 base and J 2 bases, with 8 bases left between them. The CDR3 consists of 13 residues. Germline V gene data show CDR1 as DFQATT and CDR2 as SNEGSKA (reference sequence). This chain's CDR3 is CSARGEPNTEAFF. CDR3 bases: TGCAGTGCTAGAGGGGAACCTAACACTGAAGCTTTCTTT.

This clonotype occurred a few times. The gene calls are TRBV5-1 and TRBJ2-5; TRBD1 might be the D (6 bases). The germline CDR1 and CDR2 sequences are SGHRS and YFSETQ. CDR3 length equals 15 residues. V lost 2 bases to trimming and J lost 2 bases, with 13 bases between them. CDR3 in amino acids: CASSFQGPFQETQYF. CDR3 DNA: TGCGCCAGCAGCTTCCAGGGGCCGTTTCAAGAGACCCAGTACTTC.

The chain uses TRBV29-1 and TRBJ1-2, with 9 bases aligning to TRBD1. Unmatched junction bases numbered 9, after V lost 0 bases and J lost 7 bases. The germline gives CDR1 SQVTM, CDR2 ANQGSEA. CDR3 size: 15 residues. The CDR3 sequence is CSVEETGGGIGGYTF. The CDR3 nucleotides read TGCAGCGTTGAAGAAACAGGGGGCGGTATTGGTGGCTACACCTTC.

This clonotype appeared a few times. The chain has TRBV4-3 and TRBJ2-3, with 8 bases matching TRBD1. CDR3 length equals 18 residues. J gave up 3 bases and V 0 bases, and 11 bases lay outside the gene matches. Germline CDR1 reads LGHNA; CDR2 reads YSLEER. The CDR3 protein is CASSQDLVGQVMTDTQYF. The CDR3 nucleotides are TGCGCCAGCAGCCAAGATTTGGTGGGACAGGTTATGACAGATACGCAGTATTTT.

For the CDR3, the DNA is TGTGCCAGCAGCGGCCTGGGGACGGGGAGCTCCTACGAGCAGTACTTC. The encoded protein is CASSGLGTGSSYEQYF. The chain links TRBV5-6 to TRBJ2-7; D possibly uses TRBD1 or TRBD2 (5 bases each). This CDR3 contains 16 residues. The germline CDR1 and CDR2 sequences are SGHDT and YYEEEE. Trimming removed 4 bases from V and 0 bases from J, with 17 bases in between.

The J gene is TRBJ2-5, the V gene TRBV7-9, with D perhaps TRBD1 (5 bases). With the DNA end fitting TRBJ2-7 better, the J assignment may be wrong. There are 15 residues in the CDR3. Germline CDR1 SEHNR, CDR2 FQNEAQ (reference sequence). CDR3 in amino acids: CASSLEAKGNYEQYF. The CDR3 coding sequence is TGTGCCAGCAGCTTAGAGGCGAAGGGGAACTACGAGCAGTACTTC.

The chain couples TRBV7-2 to TRBJ2-5, with 10 bases matching TRBD1. The CDR3 has 18 amino acids. V lost 7 bases to trimming and J lost 4 bases; unmatched junction nucleotides: 18. Germline V CDR1 and CDR2: SGHTA, FQGNSA. CDR3 nucleotides: TGTGCCAGCACCCTACGGAGGGTGCCGGACAGGGGGGTAGAGACCCAGTACTTC. It codes for CASTLRRVPDRGVETQYF.

V and J are TRBV27 and TRBJ1-5; tentative D call: TRBD1 (6 bases). Germline V gene sequence: CDR1 MNHEY, CDR2 SMNVEV (reference sequence). Trimming pared 6 bases from V and 0 bases from J, leaving 12 bases between. This CDR3 is 15 amino acids long. CDR3 nucleotides: TGTGCCAGCAGGACAGGTTTTTATAGCAATCAGCCCCAGCATTTT. It encodes CASRTGFYSNQPQHF.

This clonotype was counted between two and nine times. The gene calls are TRBV28 and TRBJ2-1; a possible D gene is TRBD2 (6 bases). Germline-derived CDR1 and CDR2 are MDHEN and SYDVKM. V lost 5 bases to trimming and J lost 4 bases, with 18 bases between them. CDR3 length equals 16 residues. This CDR3 reads CASSRRGAQRYNEQFF. In nucleotides, the CDR3 is TGTGCCAGCAGTCGACGCGGGGCACAGAGGTACAATGAGCAGTTCTTC. Supplemented by reference TRBV28 and TRBJ2-1, the full variable domain reads DVKVTQSSRYLVKRTGEKVFLECVQDMDHENMFWYRQDPGLGLRLIYFSYDVKMKEKGDIPEGYSVSREKKERFSLILESASTNQTSMYLCASSRRGAQRYNEQFFGPGTRLTVL.

This sequence joins TRBV12-3 or TRBV12-4 and TRBJ1-4; 11 bases map to TRBD1. Trimming took 3 bases from V and 5 from J; bases not matched to a gene: 2. The CDR3 consists of 15 residues. The CDR3 DNA is TGTGCCAGCAGTTTGGGGACAGGGGGGAATGAAAAACTGTTTTTT. It specifies CASSLGTGGNEKLFF.

The genes are TRBV4-3 and TRBJ2-7, with 8 nucleotides matching TRBD2. The DNA end is more similar to TRBJ2-5, so the J call may be wrong. The CDR3 sequence is 16 residues long. CDR1 is LGHNA and CDR2 is YSLEER in the germline V gene. CDR3 protein: CASSQGYGGAEETQYF. CDR3 nucleotides: TGCGCCAGCAGCCAAGGGTACGGGGGGGCCGAGGAGACCCAGTACTTC.

At least ten counts were recorded for this clonotype. The chain joins TRBV9 to TRBJ1-2, with D perhaps matching TRBD1 (5 bases). CDR1 and CDR2 from the germline V gene are SGDLS and YYNGEE. The CDR3 consists of 15 residues. V shed 4 bases and J shed 7 bases, with 20 bases lying between them. The CDR3 is CASSSRTGRGTGYTF. The CDR3 DNA reads TGTGCCAGCAGCTCCCGGACGGGGAGAGGGACTGGCTACACCTTC. Variable domain in full (rest from reference TRBV9 and TRBJ1-2): DSGVTQTPKHLITATGQRVTLRCSPRSGDLSVYWYQQSLDQGLQFLIQYYNGEERAKGNILERFSAQQFPDLHSELNLSSLELGDSALYFCASSSRTGRGTGYTFGSGTRLTVV.

This chain uses TRBV24-1 with TRBJ2-3; 12 positions agree with TRBD1. Looked up from germline, CDR1 is KGHDR and CDR2 is SFDVKD. Trimming removed 3 bases from V and 5 bases from J; junction bases left unmatched: 5. This CDR3 has 16 amino acids. CDR3: CATSDPGTGGLDTQYF. CDR3 sequence (DNA): TGTGCCACCAGTGATCCCGGGACAGGGGGCCTAGATACGCAGTATTTT.

The rearrangement joins TRBV20-1 to TRBJ2-3; TRBD2 might be the D (5 bases). V was cut by 5 bases and J by 1 base, with 13 bases left in between. CDR3 length: 14 residues. Germline values: CDR1 DFQATT, CDR2 SNEGSKA (reference sequence). The CDR3 reads CSALRGWGTDTQYF. CDR3 in DNA: TGCAGTGCTTTAAGAGGGTGGGGCACAGATACGCAGTATTTT.

This clonotype has a handful of counts. The chain combines TRBV20-1 with TRBJ2-1, with D unclear. The V end lost 5 bases, the J end lost 14 bases, and 16 bases lay between the germline ends. The CDR3 consists of 11 residues. The germline V gene has CDR1 DFQATT and CDR2 SNEGSKA (reference sequence). CDR3 nucleotides: TGCAGTGCTTCCCCGGAGCGAGACGAGTTCTTC. This codes for CSASPERDEFF.

This clonotype was recorded a few times. At one end, the junction sequence differs from germline, possibly due to a read error. The chain employs TRBV28 and TRBJ1-4, with TRBD1 matching over 7 bases. The CDR3 runs to 15 residues. The germline V gene has CDR1 MDHEN and CDR2 SYDVKM. DNA of the CDR3: TGTGCCAGCAGTTCCCCAGGGGGTCAAAATGAAAAATTGTTTTTT. Amino acid sequence: CASSSPGGQNEKLFF.

The V and J genes are TRBV7-2 and TRBJ1-1; D gene unclear. There are 12 residues in the CDR3. Per germline, CDR1 SGHTA and CDR2 FQGNSA. Trimming took 1 base from V and 10 from J, leaving 10 bases between them. The CDR3 bases are TGTGCCAGCAGCTTAGGACCAGGTAGAGCTTTCTTT. This gives the protein CASSLGPGRAFF.

V is TRBV3-1 and J is TRBJ2-7; 8 bases align to TRBD1. CDR3 size: 16 residues. Germline CDR1 reads LGHDT; CDR2 reads YNNKEL (reference sequence). Unmatched junction bases numbered 9, after V lost 0 bases and J lost 5 bases. CDR3 coding DNA: TGTGCCAGCAGCCAAGATCTACAGGGGGAGGACGACGAGCAGTACTTC. This translates into CASSQDLQGEDDEQYF.

This clonotype turned up a few times. This chain connects TRBV20-1 to TRBJ1-2, with TRBD1 identical over 7 bases. The CDR3 totals 13 residues. Germline CDR1 reads DFQATT; CDR2 reads SNEGSKA (reference sequence). V was clipped by 6 bases and J by 4 bases; unmatched bases: 8. DNA of the CDR3: TGCAGTGCACCGCCCGACAGGGTCTATGGCTACACCTTC. Amino acids: CSAPPDRVYGYTF.